Below are 19 T cell receptor beta chains sequenced from a single sample in a study of blood T cell repertoires in COVID-19. The assay was immunoSEQ multiplex PCR, and TCRdb's table has in-frame clones only and misses some. The sample has about 160,000 clones, approximately 88% seen once; the top ten hold less than 3.5%. The sample taken for sequencing was peripheral blood. Source of these receptors: a woman aged 55-69 years with acute or convalescent COVID-19.

The V call is TRBV2, the J call TRBJ2-1; D remains ambiguous. Germline CDR1 is SNHLY and CDR2 is FYNNEI. The CDR3 length is 14 residues. The V and J ends lost 1 base and 4 bases respectively, with 8 bases between them. CDR3: CASSEGSRYNEQFF. CDR3 sequence (DNA): TGTGCCAGCAGTGAAGGTTCGAGGTACAATGAGCAGTTCTTC.

The CDR3, as DNA: TGTGCCAGTAGTAACCGCGTTGGAAACACCATATATTTT. It is translated as CASSNRVGNTIYF. This chain uses TRBV19 with TRBJ1-3, with D hard to call. CDR3 size: 13 residues. Germline V CDR1 and CDR2: LNHDA, SQIVND (reference sequence). Trimming took 4 bases from V and 3 from J, leaving 7 bases between them.

As concerns this clone: Other DNA sequences in this sample translate to the same CDR3. The CDR3 region is CAISSGTGSYEQYF. The CDR3 DNA is TGTGCCATCAGTTCCGGGACAGGGTCCTACGAGCAGTACTTC. The chain employs TRBV10-3 and TRBJ2-7; TRBD1 matches at 9 bases. V shed 5 bases, J shed 1 base, and the junction held 3 bases outside the gene matches. The germline CDR1 and CDR2 sequences are ENHRY and SYGVKD. The CDR3 contains 14 residues.

The chain recombines TRBV24-1 with TRBJ1-1, with D possibly matching TRBD1 (6 bases). Germline V gene sequence: CDR1 KGHDR, CDR2 SFDVKD. Trimming removed 4 bases from V and 0 bases from J, with 20 bases in between. The CDR3 loop spans 18 amino acids. The CDR3 region is CATSDPGHFGGLNTEAFF. In DNA form, the CDR3 reads TGTGCCACCAGTGACCCGGGACACTTTGGGGGTTTGAACACTGAAGCTTTCTTT.

The DNA of the CDR3 is TGTGCCAGCAGTTACACGGGACATCCCAATCAGCCCCAGCATTTT. Translated: CASSYTGHPNQPQHF. V and J are TRBV6-5 and TRBJ1-5; tentatively, D is TRBD1 (6 bases). Trimming took off 2 bases at V and 3 bases at J, with 11 bases between the two ends. Germline V gene sequence: CDR1 MNHEY, CDR2 SVGAGI. The CDR3 loop spans 15 amino acids.

The rearrangement joins TRBV15 to TRBJ2-7; TRBD1 aligns across 9 bases. The germline CDR1 and CDR2 sequences are LNHNV and YYDKDF (reference sequence). The CDR3 has 15 amino acids. Trimming at V came to 4 bases and at J to 5 bases, leaving 9 bases not matched to a gene. The CDR3 region is CATSTPGTGFHEQYF. CDR3 in DNA: TGTGCCACCAGCACCCCCGGGACAGGGTTCCACGAGCAGTACTTC.

The chain couples TRBV6-5 to TRBJ1-2; 8 bases match TRBD1. The germline V gene encodes CDR1 MNHEY and CDR2 SVGAGI. CDR3 length: 14 amino acids. V was clipped by 6 bases and J by 3 bases; unmatched bases: 6. CDR3 sequence (DNA): TGTGCCAGCAGGGACAGGGCCCTTCACTATGGCTACACCTTC. This codes for CASRDRALHYGYTF.

The rearrangement joins TRBV11-2 to TRBJ2-1, with 9 bases fitting TRBD1. The CDR3 runs to 15 residues. Germline values: CDR1 SGHAT, CDR2 FQNNGV. The junction had 10 bases not matched to a gene; V was cut back by 5 bases and J by 8 bases. The CDR3 loop is CASSIRDRVFDEQFF. CDR3 DNA sequence: TGTGCCAGCAGCATCCGGGACAGGGTGTTTGATGAGCAGTTCTTC. The complete variable domain, with remaining parts taken from reference TRBV11-2 and TRBJ2-1, reads EAGVAQSPRYKIIEKRQSVAFWCNPISGHATLYWYQQILGQGPKLLIQFQNNGVVDDSQLPKDRFSAERLKGVDSTLKIQPAKLEDSAVYLCASSIRDRVFDEQFFGPGTRLTVL.

V gene TRBV13 combines with J gene TRBJ1-2; 8 nucleotides align to TRBD1. V trimming: 1 base; J trimming: 4 bases; junction bases outside the gene matches: 14. The germline gives CDR1 PRHDT, CDR2 FYEKMQ (reference sequence). There are 18 residues in the CDR3. The CDR3 protein is CASSLVGSQGVTFYGYTF. CDR3 bases: TGTGCCAGCAGCTTAGTAGGCTCACAGGGGGTCACTTTCTATGGCTACACCTTC.

The J gene is TRBJ2-2, the V gene TRBV5-4, with 7 positions matching TRBD2. Trimming at V came to 2 bases and at J to 4 bases, leaving 11 bases not matched to a gene. This CDR3 spans 17 amino acids. Germline loops: CDR1 SGHNT, CDR2 YYREEE (reference sequence). CDR3 loop: CASSLNPGGRGTGELFF. Here the CDR3 DNA reads TGTGCCAGCAGCTTAAACCCCGGGGGGAGGGGCACCGGGGAGCTGTTTTTT.

The sample holds a few counts of this clone. The chain joins TRBV10-1 to TRBJ2-5; maybe TRBD2 (6 bases). V lost 3 bases to trimming and J lost 5 bases, with 13 bases between them. CDR1 and CDR2 from the germline V gene are WNHNN and SYGVQD (reference sequence). The CDR3 consists of 14 residues. Here the CDR3 reads CASSDGTSMETQYF. In DNA, the CDR3 is TGCGCCAGCAGTGACGGCACTAGCATGGAGACCCAGTACTTC.

V gene TRBV6-5 combines with J gene TRBJ2-5; D is unresolved. This CDR3 spans 15 amino acids. Germline assignment: CDR1 MNHEY and CDR2 SVGAGI. V was pared by 6 bases and J by 1 base, with 15 bases between. CDR3 DNA sequence: TGTGCCAGCAGCCCCTCGCTCAACTTCCAAGAGACCCAGTACTTC. The encoded protein is CASSPSLNFQETQYF.

V is TRBV7-2 and J is TRBJ1-2; TRBD1 agrees at 8 bases. Germline trimming cut 7 bases from V and 3 bases from J; bases unmatched to any gene: 7. This CDR3 contains 14 residues. Germline V gene lookup returns CDR1 SGHTA and CDR2 FQGNSA. The CDR3 sequence: CASIHDRGDYGYTF. In DNA form, the CDR3 reads TGTGCCAGCATCCACGACAGGGGTGACTATGGCTACACCTTC.

There are a few counts of this clone. The V call is TRBV6-1, the J call TRBJ1-5; 8 bases map to TRBD1. The CDR3 has 16 residues. The J segment lost 6 bases and the V segment lost 4 bases, leaving 11 bases of the junction unmatched. Germline CDR1 MNHNS, CDR2 SASEGT. In DNA, the CDR3 is TGTGCCAGCAGTGCCCGGACAGGGAGGAACCCTCAGCCCCAGCATTTT. Translating it yields CASSARTGRNPQPQHF.

This chain joins TRBV7-6 and TRBJ2-2; D is perhaps TRBD1 (6 bases). V lost 5 bases and J 2 bases, leaving 15 bases between the germline ends. This CDR3 is built from 16 residues. Germline values: CDR1 SGHVS, CDR2 FNYEAQ. The CDR3 reads CASSLQTGTNTGELFF. CDR3 nucleotides: TGTGCCAGCAGCCTTCAAACAGGGACAAACACCGGGGAGCTGTTTTTT.

The CDR3 DNA reads TGTGCCAGCAGCGCTGACAGGGGACAGAGGGGCTACACCTTC. This codes for CASSADRGQRGYTF. The genes are TRBV9 and TRBJ1-2, with 8 bases matching TRBD1. Germline trimming cut 3 bases from V and 8 bases from J; bases unmatched to any gene: 9. The CDR3 runs to 14 residues. Looked up from germline, CDR1 is SGDLS and CDR2 is YYNGEE.

This clone was counted a single time. The gene calls are TRBV7-2 and TRBJ1-2; D is undetermined. Trimming took off 2 bases at V and 4 bases at J, with 14 bases between the two ends. Per the germline V gene, CDR1 is SGHTA and CDR2 is FQGNSA. This CDR3 comprises 15 residues. CDR3 DNA: TGTGCCAGCAGCTTACCAGCTCCCACGGGCTATGGCTACACCTTC. Translated, it gives CASSLPAPTGYGYTF.

V is TRBV9 and J is TRBJ2-7, with a tentative D call TRBD1 (6 bases). The ends were cut back, 2 bases at V and 4 bases at J, with 13 bases in the middle. The CDR3 spans 14 residues. Germline V gives CDR1 SGDLS, CDR2 YYNGEE. The CDR3 nucleotides are TGTGCCAGCAGCGTGAGGGACAATAGATACGAGCAGTACTTC. Amino acid sequence: CASSVRDNRYEQYF.

To note about this clone: The same CDR3 also results from other DNA sequences found in this sample. This chain uses TRBV18 with TRBJ1-1, with a weak D call TRBD1 (6 bases). Germline CDR1 KGHSH, CDR2 LQKENI. V was cut by 3 bases and J by 1 base, with 6 bases left in between. The CDR3 sequence is 13 residues long. The CDR3 here is CASSPTGNTEAFF. The CDR3 nucleotides are TGTGCCAGCTCACCGACAGGGAACACTGAAGCTTTCTTT.